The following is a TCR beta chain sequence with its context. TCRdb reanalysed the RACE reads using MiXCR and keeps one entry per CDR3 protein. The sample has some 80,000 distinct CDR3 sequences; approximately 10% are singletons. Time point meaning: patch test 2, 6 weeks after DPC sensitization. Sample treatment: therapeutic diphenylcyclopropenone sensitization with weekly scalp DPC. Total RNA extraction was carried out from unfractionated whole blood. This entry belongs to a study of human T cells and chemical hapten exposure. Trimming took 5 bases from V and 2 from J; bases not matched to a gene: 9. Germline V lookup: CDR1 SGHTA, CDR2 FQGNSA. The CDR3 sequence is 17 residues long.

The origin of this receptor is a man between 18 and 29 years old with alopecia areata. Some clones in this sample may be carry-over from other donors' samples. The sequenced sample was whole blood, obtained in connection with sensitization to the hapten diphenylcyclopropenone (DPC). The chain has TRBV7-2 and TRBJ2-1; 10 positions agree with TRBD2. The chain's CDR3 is CASSTFLLAGAYNEQFF. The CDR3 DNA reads TGTGCCAGCAGCACCTTCCTCCTAGCGGGGGCCTACAATGAGCAGTTCTTC.